These 24 T cell receptor beta chains were sequenced from one sample in a study of T-cell memory formation after mild COVID-19. Each CDR3 protein is one row after TCRdb ran MiXCR on the 5' RACE reads. The sample consists of about 200,000 distinct CDR3 sequences, 9.5% of them appearing once. Sequencing was carried out using PBMCs or a T cell subset sorted from them (not recorded which). These receptors were collected from a man younger than 35 who had mild COVID-19 (a few samples of this study predate the infection). Cell type and time point are not known.

In this sample, this clonotype turned up many times. V is TRBV3-1 and J is TRBJ1-2; D not resolved. CDR1 LGHDT and CDR2 YNNKEL come from the germline V gene (reference sequence). The CDR3 totals 13 residues. The germline V and J ends were trimmed by 0 bases and 5 bases, with 7 bases remaining between them. CDR3 loop: CASSQDGGYGYTF. CDR3 nucleotide sequence: TGTGCCAGCAGCCAAGATGGCGGTTATGGCTACACCTTC.

This clonotype was detected many times. The rearrangement uses TRBV27 and TRBJ1-4; perhaps TRBD1 as D (6 bases). Germline V gene data show CDR1 as MNHEY and CDR2 as SMNVEV (reference sequence). CDR3 length equals 15 residues. Between the trimmed V and J ends, which lost 5 bases and 0 bases, there was a span of 10 bases. The CDR3 sequence is CASSRQVATNEKLFF. The CDR3, as DNA: TGTGCCAGCAGTAGACAGGTCGCAACTAATGAAAAACTGTTTTTT.

The V and J genes are TRBV7-3 and TRBJ2-5, with TRBD1 matching 8 bases. CDR1 and CDR2 from the germline V gene are SGHTA and FQGTGA. The CDR3 has 16 amino acids. Germline trimming cut 5 bases from V and 5 bases from J; bases unmatched to any gene: 13. The CDR3 nucleotides are TGTGCCAGCAGCGTTACCCCGACAGGGGTGAAGGAGACCCAGTACTTC. Translation: CASSVTPTGVKETQYF.

This clonotype was detected many times. The V call is TRBV4-3, the J call TRBJ2-7, with D perhaps TRBD1 or TRBD2 (6 bases each). The germline gives CDR1 LGHNA, CDR2 YSLEER. This CDR3 has 19 amino acids. Trimming took off 0 bases at V and 2 bases at J, with 23 bases between the two ends. This CDR3 reads CASSQDLERVVGHPYEQYV. CDR3 bases: TGCGCCAGCAGCCAAGATTTGGAGCGGGTGGTGGGACACCCCTACGAGCAGTACGTC.

This clonotype was seen more than once but under ten times. This rearrangement joins TRBV7-3 to TRBJ2-5; D is possibly TRBD1 or TRBD2 (5 bases each). The CDR3 is 15 residues long. Deletions cut 5 bases from V and 1 base from J, with 14 bases between. Germline V gives CDR1 SGHTA, CDR2 FQGTGA. CDR3 residues: CASSRGDSLQETQYF. The CDR3 DNA reads as TGTGCCAGCAGCCGGGGAGACAGCCTCCAAGAGACCCAGTACTTC.

This clonotype was counted only a few times. The chain carries TRBV5-1 and TRBJ2-3, with 8 bases that match TRBD2. With V trimmed by 4 bases and J by 6 bases, 13 bases remained unmatched. CDR1 SGHRS and CDR2 YFSETQ come from the germline V gene. The CDR3 totals 16 residues. CDR3 loop: CASSGPSGSFYDTQYF. For the CDR3, the DNA is TGCGCCAGCAGCGGGCCTAGCGGGTCCTTTTATGATACGCAGTATTTT. The full variable domain, in which reference TRBV5-1 and TRBJ2-3 provide the parts outside the CDR3, is KAGVTQTPRYLIKTRGQQVTLSCSPISGHRSVSWYQQTPGQGLQFLFEYFSETQRNKGNFPGRFSGRQFSNSRSEMNVSTLELGDSALYLCASSGPSGSFYDTQYFGPGTRLTVL.

This clonotype came up a few times. V usage is TRBV6-1 and J usage is TRBJ1-2; D not certain. This CDR3 region has 14 residues. Germline CDR1 is MNHNS and CDR2 is SASEGT. V lost 4 bases to trimming and J lost 8 bases, with 17 bases between them. In nucleotides, the CDR3 is TGTGCCAGCAGTGCCCTCGGCGCTCCTGCGGGCTACACCTTC. Translation gives CASSALGAPAGYTF.

This clonotype has a count of ten or more. CDR3 protein: CASSPDNNYGYTF. CDR3 coding DNA: TGTGCCAGCAGCCCCGACAATAACTATGGCTACACCTTC. The chain links TRBV7-2 to TRBJ1-2; D remains unclear. The CDR3 runs 13 residues. The V and J ends lost 5 bases and 1 base respectively, with 8 bases between them. Germline assignment: CDR1 SGHTA and CDR2 FQGNSA. Full variable domain (remainder filled in from reference TRBV7-2 and TRBJ1-2): GAGVSQSPSNKVTEKGKDVELRCDPISGHTALYWYRQSLGQGLEFLIYFQGNSAPDKSGLPSDRFSAERTGGSVSTLTIQRTQQEDSAVYLCASSPDNNYGYTFGSGTRLTVV.

The gene calls are TRBV2 and TRBJ2-7; 13 bases are shared with TRBD2. V was pared by 6 bases and J by 4 bases, with 6 bases of the junction left unmatched. This CDR3 region has 15 residues. Germline V CDR1 and CDR2: SNHLY, FYNNEI. CDR3 nucleotide sequence: TGTGCCAGCAGAGGACTAGCGGGGGCCCTATACGAGCAGTACGTC. This gives the protein CASRGLAGALYEQYV.

This chain connects TRBV7-6 to TRBJ2-5; possibly TRBD2 for D (5 bases). V shed 0 bases and J shed 0 bases, with 14 bases lying between them. The CDR3 is 17 residues long. CDR1 and CDR2 from the germline V gene are SGHVS and FNYEAQ. The CDR3 reads CASSLAYGLMYQETQYF. In nucleotides, the CDR3 is TGTGCCAGCAGCTTAGCTTACGGACTCATGTACCAAGAGACCCAGTACTTC.

The chain recombines TRBV7-9 with TRBJ2-1; the D call may be TRBD1 or TRBD2 (5 bases each). Per the germline V gene, CDR1 is SEHNR and CDR2 is FQNEAQ (reference sequence). With 8 bases removed from V and 12 bases from J, the gap between germline ends came to 26 bases. CDR3 length: 15 amino acids. CDR3 loop: CASDQGRLAGGVQFF. Here the CDR3 DNA reads TGTGCCAGCGATCAGGGTCGGCTAGCCGGCGGTGTGCAGTTCTTC. Full variable domain (rest looked up from reference TRBV7-9 and TRBJ2-1): DTGVSQNPRHKITKRGQNVTFRCDPISEHNRLYWYRQTLGQGPEFLTYFQNEAQLEKSRLLSDRFSAERPKGSFSTLEIQRTEQGDSAMYLCASDQGRLAGGVQFFGPGTRLTVL.

This chain links TRBV27 with TRBJ2-3; 8 bases line up with TRBD1. Germline V CDR1 and CDR2: MNHEY, SMNVEV (reference sequence). The trim removed 6 bases at V and 2 bases at J, leaving 7 bases unmatched. CDR3 size: 15 residues. CDR3 coding DNA: TGTGCCAGCAGCCCCGGGACAGGTTACACAGATACGCAGTATTTT. Encoded protein: CASSPGTGYTDTQYF.

This clonotype was detected only a few times. This chain uses TRBV6-5 with TRBJ2-2, with D tentatively TRBD1 or TRBD2 (6 bases each). The V end was cut by 8 bases, the J end by 4 bases, with 20 bases between. Germline V gene data show CDR1 as MNHEY and CDR2 as SVGAGI. There are 16 residues in the CDR3. The CDR3 spells CASGSLRGQPTGELFF. The CDR3 DNA follows: TGTGCCAGCGGGTCCCTTCGGGGGCAGCCCACCGGGGAGCTGTTTTTT.

This clonotype showed up many times. CDR3 nucleotide sequence: TGCAGTGCTAGGAAGGGGGGGAACACCGGGGAGCTGTTTTTT. It yields the protein CSARKGGNTGELFF. V is TRBV20-1 and J is TRBJ2-2, with D perhaps TRBD1 or TRBD2 (6 bases each). The CDR3 covers 14 residues. V lost 3 bases and J 1 base, leaving 9 bases between the germline ends. CDR1 DFQATT and CDR2 SNEGSKA come from the germline V gene (reference sequence).

This clonotype was seen a handful of times. The J gene is TRBJ2-3, the V gene TRBV7-3; 8 bases fit TRBD2. Germline values: CDR1 SGHTA, CDR2 FQGTGA. The CDR3 totals 15 residues. V lost 4 bases to trimming and J lost 2 bases; unmatched junction nucleotides: 5. The CDR3 nucleotides are TGTGCCAGCAGCTCACTAGCGGCTTCCACAGATACGCAGTATTTT. Translating gives CASSSLAASTDTQYF.

The chain uses TRBV10-3 and TRBJ2-1, with 10 nucleotides matching TRBD1. Germline V lookup: CDR1 ENHRY, CDR2 SYGVKD. The length of the CDR3 is 14 residues. Trimming took 11 bases from V and 1 from J; bases not matched to a gene: 5. CDR3 DNA sequence: TGTGCCTCCTCGGGACAGGGGTCCTACAATGAGCAGTTCTTC. Translating gives CASSGQGSYNEQFF.

This clonotype appeared a few times. The chain uses TRBV12-3 or TRBV12-4 and TRBJ2-7; 8 bases line up with TRBD2. The V segment lost 6 bases and the J segment 0 bases; nucleotides outside the gene matches: 7. CDR3 length equals 15 residues. This CDR3 is CASSQSGGPSYEQYF. The CDR3 DNA follows: TGTGCCAGCAGCCAGTCGGGGGGGCCCTCCTACGAGCAGTACTTC.

The chain's CDR3 is CASSQDPGQAGEQFF. CDR3 nucleotide sequence: TGTGCCAGCAGCCAAGATCCGGGACAGGCGGGTGAGCAGTTCTTC. The V gene is TRBV4-2, the J gene TRBJ2-1; TRBD1 matches 8 bases. The CDR3 runs 15 residues. The germline gives CDR1 LGHNA, CDR2 YNFKEQ. V was clipped by 0 bases and J by 9 bases; unmatched bases: 7.

This clonotype was counted between two and nine times. The V gene is TRBV7-2, the J gene TRBJ2-3; the D gene is possibly TRBD2 (7 bases). From germline, CDR1 is SGHTA and CDR2 FQGNSA. Trimming cost V 7 bases and J 2 bases, with 16 bases left between them. CDR3 length equals 15 residues. CDR3: CASNRGGGNTDTQYF. The DNA for the CDR3 is TGTGCCAGCAACCGAGGGGGGGGGAACACAGATACGCAGTATTTT.

Only a few counts were recorded for this clonotype. This rearrangement joins TRBV29-1 to TRBJ1-1; D perhaps matches TRBD1 (6 bases). V lost 4 bases, J lost 1 base, and 10 bases lay in between. CDR3 length: 13 residues. Looked up from germline, CDR1 is SQVTM and CDR2 is ANQGSEA. For the CDR3, the DNA is TGCAGCGTTGTAGGACAGAAGAACACTGAAGCTTTCTTT. It is translated as CSVVGQKNTEAFF.

This clonotype was counted ten times or more. This sequence joins TRBV27 and TRBJ1-2; 9 positions agree with TRBD1. J lost 6 bases, V lost 6 bases, and 8 bases had no gene match. The CDR3 is 14 amino acids. Germline assignment: CDR1 MNHEY and CDR2 SMNVEV (reference sequence). CDR3 sequence reads: CASSRPGTGHGYTF. The CDR3 nucleotides are TGTGCCAGCAGCCGTCCGGGGACAGGGCATGGCTACACCTTC.

The chain joins TRBV4-3 to TRBJ2-5; D gene uncertain. Germline CDR1 is LGHNA and CDR2 is YSLEER. V was cut by 1 base and J by 5 bases, with 8 bases left in between. This CDR3 spans 13 amino acids. The CDR3 DNA sequence: TGCGCCAGCAGCCAAGGGGCTACGGAGACCCAGTACTTC. Its translation: CASSQGATETQYF.

The V and J genes are TRBV18 and TRBJ1-5; 8 nucleotides agree with TRBD1. The ends lost 3 bases at V and 7 bases at J; junction bases unmatched: 8. Germline V gene lookup returns CDR1 KGHSH and CDR2 LQKENI. This CDR3 comprises 15 residues. In DNA form, the CDR3 reads TGTGCCAGCTCACCTGGACAGGGTGGCTGGCAGCCCCAGCATTTT. Amino acid sequence: CASSPGQGGWQPQHF.

This clonotype was recorded a few times. In nucleotides, the CDR3 is TGCGCCAGCAGCTTGTCGTGGGCGGAGACCCAGTACTTC. It translates to CASSLSWAETQYF. V and J are TRBV5-1 and TRBJ2-5, with D hard to call. Germline V CDR1 and CDR2: SGHRS, YFSETQ. With 1 base removed from V and 5 bases from J, the gap between germline ends came to 9 bases. CDR3 length: 13 amino acids.